One sample yielded the 25 T cell receptor beta chains listed below, sequenced in a study of Graves' ophthalmopathy and Graves' hyperthyroidism. Amplification of the TCR beta CDR3 regions used RNA transcripts (as template). The library came from an HTBI-primed first-round RT-PCR and a second-round multiplex PCR. One entry per CDR3 protein, called by TCRdb with MiXCR from the multiplex PCR reads. The profile covers about 420,000 distinct CDR3 sequences, with around 20% appearing a single time and 2.5% to 3.5% taken by the ten largest. The sequenced material came from peripheral blood. These receptors were taken from a woman aged 18-30 years with stable Graves' hyperthyroidism.

This clonotype was seen at least ten times. The chain combines TRBV28 with TRBJ2-7; a possible D gene is TRBD1 (6 bases). Between the trimmed V and J ends, which lost 3 bases and 7 bases, there was a span of 25 bases. The CDR3 runs 17 residues. CDR1 and CDR2 (germline): MDHEN, SYDVKM. The CDR3 DNA follows: TGTGCCAGCAGTTTGGCCCCCGGGACATGGGATCGGGAAGAGCAGTACTTC. It is translated as CASSLAPGTWDREEQYF.

This clonotype has ten or more counts. V and J are TRBV6-5 and TRBJ1-1; possibly TRBD1 for D (5 bases). Germline V gene lookup returns CDR1 MNHEY and CDR2 SVGAGI. The V end lost 2 bases, the J end lost 5 bases, and 9 bases lay between the germline ends. CDR3 length: 13 residues. Here the CDR3 DNA reads TGTGCCAGCAGTTACCTCAGGGATACTGAAGCTTTCTTT. It encodes CASSYLRDTEAFF.

This clonotype was recorded a few times. The chain carries TRBV27 and TRBJ2-7; possible D gene TRBD1, 6 bases. The germline gives CDR1 MNHEY, CDR2 SMNVEV (reference sequence). This CDR3 contains 15 residues. V shed 5 bases and J shed 2 bases, with 16 bases lying between them. CDR3 coding DNA: TGTGCCAGCAGTGTTACGGGACACCCTACCTACGAGCAGTACTTC. Translating gives CASSVTGHPTYEQYF.

This clonotype was detected many times. This sequence joins TRBV9 and TRBJ2-2; TRBD1 agrees at 11 bases. Germline V gene sequence: CDR1 SGDLS, CDR2 YYNGEE. The CDR3 is 18 amino acids. V lost 2 bases, J lost 0 bases, and 6 bases stayed unmatched. CDR3 in DNA: TGTGCCAGCAGCGTCCGGACAGGGGGCGCCGCGAACACCGGGGAGCTGTTTTTT. Amino acids: CASSVRTGGAANTGELFF.

This clonotype has just one count. The chain uses TRBV7-2 and TRBJ1-1; 7 bases match TRBD1. Per the germline V gene, CDR1 is SGHTA and CDR2 is FQGNSA. This CDR3 region has 16 residues. The junction had 9 bases not matched to a gene; V was cut back by 0 bases and J by 5 bases. The CDR3 region is CASSLAGAGGETEAFF. CDR3 DNA sequence: TGTGCCAGCAGCTTAGCGGGGGCAGGGGGTGAGACTGAAGCTTTCTTT.

A single count supports this clonotype. Given a much more abundant clone one base away, this may be a read error. The CDR3 region is CASIDPGGAQYF. CDR3 nucleotide sequence: TGTGCCAGCATAGACCCCGGGGGAGCCCAGTACTTC. V usage is TRBV6-1 and J usage is TRBJ2-5; tentative D call: TRBD2 (6 bases). The CDR3 covers 12 residues. Trimming cost V 7 bases and J 9 bases, with 15 bases left between them. Germline CDR1 is MNHNS and CDR2 is SASEGT.

In its sample, this clonotype was seen many times. The J gene is TRBJ1-2, the V gene TRBV19, with D hard to call. Trimming shortened V by 3 bases and J by 8 bases, and 13 bases separated the two germline ends. CDR1 is LNHDA, CDR2 SQIVND, per germline (reference sequence). This CDR3 region has 13 residues. CDR3 region: CASSINGNGGYTF. In DNA form, the CDR3 reads TGTGCCAGTAGTATTAATGGGAATGGCGGCTACACCTTC.

The genes are TRBV29-1 and TRBJ2-5; tentative D call: TRBD2 (6 bases). CDR1 SQVTM and CDR2 ANQGSEA come from the germline V gene. V lost 4 bases and J 5 bases, leaving 14 bases between the germline ends. The CDR3 covers 13 residues. CDR3 sequence reads: CSVGTGRGETQYF. As DNA, the CDR3 is TGCAGCGTTGGGACCGGGAGAGGGGAGACCCAGTACTTC.

The chain has TRBV27 and TRBJ2-5; no clear D gene. Germline CDR1 MNHEY, CDR2 SMNVEV (reference sequence). The CDR3 runs to 13 residues. The V gene lost 2 bases and the J gene lost 0 bases, with 4 bases spanning the gap. The CDR3 DNA is TGTGCCAGCAGTTTACCGAACCAAGAGACCCAGTACTTC. Protein product: CASSLPNQETQYF.

This clonotype was counted ten times or more. The rearrangement links TRBV6-5 to TRBJ2-5, with 8 positions matching TRBD1. Trimming took 0 bases from V and 5 from J; bases not matched to a gene: 2. CDR3 length equals 14 residues. Per the germline V gene, CDR1 is MNHEY and CDR2 is SVGAGI. The CDR3 DNA reads TGTGCCAGCAGTTACTCGCGACAGGGGGAGACCCAGTACTTC. Amino acids: CASSYSRQGETQYF.

This clonotype was seen ten or more times. Possible read error: a much larger clone is one base away. The chain links TRBV29-1 to TRBJ1-1, with D unresolved. Looked up from germline, CDR1 is SQVTM and CDR2 is ANQGSEA. The CDR3 extends over 10 amino acids. CDR3 sequence reads: CSVRNTEACF. CDR3 in DNA: TGCAGCGTACGGAACACTGAAGCTTGCTTT.

This clonotype was observed at least ten times. For the CDR3, the DNA is TGTGCCAGCAGTTACTCGAGGGCTGGCTACACCTTC. Protein product: CASSYSRAGYTF. V gene TRBV6-2 or TRBV6-3 combines with J gene TRBJ1-2, with D unresolved. The germline V gene encodes CDR1 MNHEY and CDR2 SVGEGT. The ends were cut back, 0 bases at V and 7 bases at J, with 6 bases in the middle. The CDR3 contains 12 residues.

This clonotype was found many times. The J gene is TRBJ1-2, the V gene TRBV6-1; D unresolved. CDR3 size: 13 residues. V was clipped by 8 bases and J by 4 bases, with 14 bases between them. From germline, CDR1 is MNHNS and CDR2 SASEGT. The CDR3 DNA sequence: TGTGCCAGCCGAGATATAGCTAGCTATGGCTACACCTTC. The encoded protein is CASRDIASYGYTF.

This clonotype was observed many times. V usage is TRBV5-4 and J usage is TRBJ2-7; 8 bases line up with TRBD1. The V gene end was trimmed by 4 bases and the J gene end by 9 bases; junction bases not matched to a gene: 9. The length of the CDR3 is 13 residues. Germline V CDR1 and CDR2: SGHNT, YYREEE (reference sequence). This CDR3 reads CASSRTGWVRQYF. The CDR3 DNA is TGTGCCAGCAGCCGGACAGGGTGGGTGAGGCAGTACTTC. The complete variable domain, with remaining parts taken from reference TRBV5-4 and TRBJ2-7, reads ETGVTQSPTHLIKTRGQQVTLRCSSQSGHNTVSWYQQALGQGPQFIFQYYREEENGRGNFPPRFSGLQFPNYSSELNVNALELDDSALYLCASSRTGWVRQYFGPGTRLTVT.

This clonotype was counted at least ten times. The chain employs TRBV5-1 and TRBJ2-5; the match to TRBD1 covers 8 bases. The CDR3 length is 14 residues. V shed 4 bases, J shed 5 bases, and the junction held 7 bases outside the gene matches. Germline CDR1 reads SGHRS; CDR2 reads YFSETQ. CDR3 residues: CASSQHRGLETQYF. CDR3 nucleotides: TGCGCCAGCAGCCAACACAGGGGGTTGGAGACCCAGTACTTC.

In its sample, this clonotype was seen many times. The CDR3: CSAPRTADTEAFF. The CDR3 region has the DNA TGCAGTGCTCCTCGAACAGCTGACACTGAAGCTTTCTTT. V and J are TRBV20-1 and TRBJ1-1; D gene ambiguous. Deletions cut 5 bases from V and 3 bases from J, with 13 bases between. The length of the CDR3 is 13 residues. The V gene's germline CDR1 is DFQATT and CDR2 SNEGSKA (reference sequence).

The V call is TRBV30, the J call TRBJ1-1; D unclear. The V gene's germline CDR1 is GTSNPN and CDR2 SVGIG (reference sequence). Trimming cost V 2 bases and J 3 bases, with 13 bases left between them. This CDR3 is 14 amino acids long. The CDR3, as DNA: TGTGCCTGGAGTCGGGATAGAGGGTACACTGAAGCTTTCTTT. It translates to CAWSRDRGYTEAFF. Full variable domain (outside the CDR3, taken from reference TRBV30 and TRBJ1-1): SQTIHQWPATLVQPVGSPLSLECTVEGTSNPNLYWYRQAAGRGLQLLFYSVGIGQISSEVPQNLSASRPQDRQFILSSKKLLLSDSGFYLCAWSRDRGYTEAFFGQGTRLTVV.

V and J are TRBV4-1 and TRBJ1-2; D not certain. Germline CDR1 is MGHRA and CDR2 is YSYEKL. CDR3 size: 14 residues. V lost 1 base, J lost 6 bases, and 12 bases lay in between. For the CDR3, the DNA is TGCGCCAGCAGCCAAGCGGGCTATCCTAATGGCTACACCTTC. It is translated as CASSQAGYPNGYTF.

This clonotype was recorded many times. The rearrangement joins TRBV7-8 to TRBJ2-7, with a weak D call TRBD1 (6 bases). CDR1 is SGHVS, CDR2 FQNEAQ, per germline. The CDR3 is made up of 15 amino acids. Between the trimmed V and J ends, which lost 1 base and 4 bases, there was a span of 14 bases. The CDR3: CASSLEGRGRYEQYF. The CDR3, as DNA: TGTGCCAGCAGCTTAGAGGGCAGGGGAAGGTACGAGCAGTACTTC.

J is TRBJ2-5 and V is TRBV6-1; D is unclear. From germline, CDR1 is MNHNS and CDR2 SASEGT. V dropped 7 bases and J dropped 7 bases, with 19 bases sitting between them. The CDR3 runs to 14 residues. This chain's CDR3 is CASTPIRAPATQYF. In DNA form, the CDR3 reads TGTGCCAGCACCCCCATCCGGGCCCCGGCGACCCAGTACTTC.

This clonotype appeared many times. The chain uses TRBV20-1 and TRBJ1-5, with 8 nucleotides matching TRBD1. J gave up 3 bases and V 6 bases, and 4 bases lay outside the gene matches. The CDR3 totals 13 residues. CDR1 is DFQATT and CDR2 is SNEGSKA in the germline V gene (reference sequence). The CDR3 coding sequence is TGCAGTGCGCCCAGGGGGCCCAATCAGCCCCAGCATTTT. This sequence encodes CSAPRGPNQPQHF.

Many counts were recorded for this clonotype. The chain joins TRBV25-1 to TRBJ2-2, with D possibly TRBD2 on 5 matching bases. CDR3 size: 15 residues. In germline, CDR1 is MGHDK, CDR2 SYGVNS. V was shortened by 5 bases and J by 7 bases, with 17 bases between the two germline ends. The CDR3 nucleotides are TGTGCCAGCAGTACCCTCCCCGAGGGAATCGGGGAGCTGTTTTTT. Protein: CASSTLPEGIGELFF.

This clonotype was counted at least ten times. This chain links TRBV6-1 with TRBJ2-7; TRBD1 might be the D (6 bases). The germline gives CDR1 MNHNS, CDR2 SASEGT. The CDR3 is made up of 13 amino acids. The V and J ends lost 4 bases and 5 bases respectively, with 12 bases between them. As DNA, the CDR3 is TGTGCCAGCAGTGCGGACAGTATGGACGAGCAGTACTTC. This encodes CASSADSMDEQYF.

This clonotype has a count of ten or more. The V and J genes are TRBV12-3 or TRBV12-4 and TRBJ1-1; D might be TRBD1 (5 bases). Between the trimmed V and J ends, which lost 6 bases and 1 base, there was a span of 12 bases. The length of the CDR3 is 14 residues. The CDR3 reads CASRQRTSNTEAFF. Written as DNA, the CDR3 is TGTGCCAGCAGGCAGCGGACATCGAACACTGAAGCTTTCTTT.

This clonotype has at least ten counts. This sequence joins TRBV19 and TRBJ2-7; 9 bases align to TRBD2. V dropped 3 bases and J dropped 7; count of bases not matched to a gene: 13. The CDR3 is made up of 16 amino acids. Germline V gene sequence: CDR1 LNHDA, CDR2 SQIVND (reference sequence). For the CDR3, the DNA is TGTGCCAGTAGTATCCGAGGCCTAGCGGGATCGCGAGAGCAGTACTTC. Amino acid sequence: CASSIRGLAGSREQYF. Combining the CDR3 with reference TRBV19 and TRBJ2-7 gives the whole variable domain DGGITQSPKYLFRKEGQNVTLSCEQNLNHDAMYWYRQDPGQGLRLIYYSQIVNDFQKGDIAEGYSVSREKKESFPLTVTSAQKNPTAFYLCASSIRGLAGSREQYFGPGTRLTVT.